This T cell receptor (beta chain) was recorded in a study of blood T cell repertoires in COVID-19. Study-level background: Some COVID-19 samples were acute and others convalescent; all came from the United States, Italy and Spain. T cells, B-cell-depleted T cells, or PBMCs provided the cDNA or gDNA that served as material.

As originally analysed: By means of reference gene primer amplification, nucleated cell counts were estimated. Clones were read by immunoSEQ multiplex PCR, and TCRdb kept only the in-frame ones, dropping some. V and J calls and clone size come straight from that table; D and trimming were deduced from the DNA. The profile shows approximately 100,000 clones, over 70% of them singletons. The CDR3 totals 19 residues. J lost 0 bases, V lost 3 bases, and 18 bases had no gene match. Germline values: CDR1 SQVTM, CDR2 ANQGSEA. The TCR was taken from a human donor in a cohort sampled during active or convalescent COVID-19. The specimen was peripheral blood. The chain couples TRBV29-1 to TRBJ2-3; TRBD2 agrees at 7 bases. The CDR3 spells CSVDGGRPSGEYSTDTQYF. The CDR3 DNA sequence: TGCAGCGTTGATGGTGGCCGGCCTAGCGGAGAATATAGCACAGATACGCAGTATTTT.